These 15 T cell receptor beta chains came from one sample sequenced in a study of T cell changes during pregnancy in multiple sclerosis. Here immunoSEQ multiplex PCR was the method, and the copy in TCRdb shows in-frame clones only, minus some. Of roughly 40,000 clones listed, around four fifths are singletons. Sample: CD4+ T cells from peripheral blood mononuclear cells, taken before pregnancy. Source of these receptors: a female donor with multiple sclerosis, enrolled in a pregnancy study.

The chain uses TRBV27 and TRBJ1-1, with D possibly being TRBD1 (6 bases). The CDR3 length is 12 residues. V lost 7 bases and J 7 bases, leaving 13 bases between the germline ends. CDR1 is MNHEY and CDR2 is SMNVEV in the germline V gene (reference sequence). This chain's CDR3 is CASKTGWGEAFF. The CDR3 nucleotides read TGTGCCAGCAAGACAGGCTGGGGTGAAGCTTTCTTT.

The chain employs TRBV19 and TRBJ2-7, with D unresolved. This CDR3 is 14 amino acids long. Germline CDR1 reads LNHDA; CDR2 reads SQIVND (reference sequence). The germline V and J ends were trimmed by 5 bases and 2 bases, with 13 bases remaining between them. In DNA form, the CDR3 reads TGTGCCAGTAGTCCCCCATACAGACCCTACGAGCAGTACTTC. Protein sequence: CASSPPYRPYEQYF.

V and J are TRBV19 and TRBJ1-2, with D unclear. V lost 5 bases to trimming and J lost 8 bases, with 21 bases between them. CDR1 is LNHDA, CDR2 SQIVND, per germline (reference sequence). This CDR3 comprises 15 residues. CDR3 sequence: CASSYRAPGWEGYTF. The CDR3, as DNA: TGTGCCAGTAGTTACCGAGCCCCGGGGTGGGAAGGCTACACCTTC.

The rearrangement uses TRBV19 and TRBJ2-2; the D is unclear. V was cut by 3 bases and J by 6 bases, with 14 bases left in between. Germline lookup yields CDR1 LNHDA and CDR2 SQIVND (reference sequence). The CDR3 contains 15 residues. For the CDR3, the DNA is TGTGCCAGTAGTATTTGGGCTGAACAGCCCGGGGAGCTGTTTTTT. Translated, it gives CASSIWAEQPGELFF.

The chain uses TRBV18 and TRBJ2-1, with TRBD2 matching 8 bases. With 1 base clipped from V and 8 bases from J, the junction kept 7 bases outside the gene matches. The CDR3 consists of 15 residues. The germline V gene encodes CDR1 KGHSH and CDR2 LQKENI. CDR3 sequence: CASSPLAGRADEQFF. The CDR3 coding sequence is TGTGCCAGCTCACCACTAGCGGGGAGAGCCGATGAGCAGTTCTTC.

This clone is deemed medium-sized. V is TRBV19 and J is TRBJ1-5; 8 bases fit TRBD1. V lost 3 bases, J lost 0 bases, and 13 bases stayed unmatched. Germline V gene lookup returns CDR1 LNHDA and CDR2 SQIVND (reference sequence). The CDR3 contains 19 residues. The DNA for the CDR3 is TGTGCCAGTAGTATTAGGAGACAGGGGTACTTTGATAGCAATCAGCCCCAGCATTTT. Translating it yields CASSIRRQGYFDSNQPQHF. The variable domain in full, with the rest retrieved from reference TRBV19 and TRBJ1-5, is DGGITQSPKYLFRKEGQNVTLSCEQNLNHDAMYWYRQDPGQGLRLIYYSQIVNDFQKGDIAEGYSVSREKKESFPLTVTSAQKNPTAFYLCASSIRRQGYFDSNQPQHFGDGTRLSIL.

The chain employs TRBV29-1 and TRBJ1-5; no reliable D call. The CDR3 consists of 12 residues. The germline CDR1 and CDR2 sequences are SQVTM and ANQGSEA. V lost 8 bases and J 7 bases, leaving 15 bases between the germline ends. The DNA for the CDR3 is TGCAGCATCCAGAAGGAGAACCAGCCCCAGCATTTT. It encodes CSIQKENQPQHF.

The chain links TRBV7-2 to TRBJ2-7; TRBD1 aligns across 8 bases. V was pared by 0 bases and J by 2 bases, with 3 bases of the junction left unmatched. The CDR3 sequence is 15 residues long. Germline assignment: CDR1 SGHTA and CDR2 FQGNSA. The CDR3 region is CASSLAGTGAYEQYF. CDR3 coding DNA: TGTGCCAGCAGCTTAGCAGGGACAGGAGCCTACGAGCAGTACTTC.

The chain employs TRBV30 and TRBJ1-2; maybe TRBD1 (5 bases). The CDR3 extends over 17 amino acids. The V end was cut by 4 bases, the J end by 3 bases, with 24 bases between. Germline CDR1 reads GTSNPN; CDR2 reads SVGIG (reference sequence). The CDR3 DNA sequence: TGTGCCTGGACCTCCGGAACAGGTTTCCACTCCTACTATGGCTACACCTTC. Encoded protein: CAWTSGTGFHSYYGYTF.

V is TRBV18 and J is TRBJ2-3, with TRBD1 matching over 10 bases. Germline assignment: CDR1 KGHSH and CDR2 LQKENI. This CDR3 region has 15 residues. J lost 0 bases, V lost 4 bases, and 1 base had no gene match. The CDR3 protein is CASSRQGASTDTQYF. CDR3 in DNA: TGTGCCAGCTCACGACAGGGGGCTAGCACAGATACGCAGTATTTT. Full variable domain (outside the CDR3, taken from reference TRBV18 and TRBJ2-3): NAGVMQNPRHLVRRRGQEARLRCSPMKGHSHVYWYRQLPEEGLKFMVYLQKENIIDESGMPKERFSAEFPKEGPSILRIQQVVRGDSAAYFCASSRQGASTDTQYFGPGTRLTVL.

The chain is built from TRBV29-1 and TRBJ2-3; 10 bases are a match to TRBD2. The ends lost 4 bases at V and 4 bases at J; junction bases unmatched: 17. CDR3 size: 18 residues. The germline V gene has CDR1 SQVTM and CDR2 ANQGSEA. The chain's CDR3 is CSVVFPSGRGGFPDTQYF. The CDR3, as DNA: TGCAGCGTTGTTTTTCCTAGCGGGAGAGGGGGATTTCCAGATACGCAGTATTTT.

This chain links TRBV7-2 with TRBJ1-1, with a tentative D call TRBD1 (6 bases). V lost 7 bases, J lost 6 bases, and 21 bases lay in between. Germline CDR1 reads SGHTA; CDR2 reads FQGNSA. The CDR3 sequence is 15 residues long. The CDR3 nucleotides are TGTGCCAGCACCTCGGGGGGCAGGGTGTTGGCTGAAGCTTTCTTT. This gives the protein CASTSGGRVLAEAFF.

This sequence joins TRBV5-8 and TRBJ2-1; a possible D gene is TRBD2 (5 bases). Between the trimmed V and J ends, which lost 7 bases and 2 bases, there was a span of 16 bases. Germline CDR1 SGHTS, CDR2 YDEGEE. CDR3 length: 15 amino acids. CDR3 loop: CASAYGSETYNEQFF. In DNA, the CDR3 is TGTGCCAGCGCCTATGGGAGCGAAACCTACAATGAGCAGTTCTTC.

The J gene is TRBJ2-3, the V gene TRBV6-1; D might be TRBD2 (5 bases). In germline, CDR1 is MNHNS, CDR2 SASEGT. The V end lost 5 bases, the J end lost 4 bases, and 10 bases lay between the germline ends. The CDR3 covers 13 residues. The CDR3 region has the DNA TGTGCCAGCAGTACGGGAATCGCAGATACGCAGTATTTT. Translation: CASSTGIADTQYF.

In its sample, this clone was seen once. J is TRBJ1-1 and V is TRBV19, with D perhaps matching TRBD1 (5 bases). The V end was cut by 5 bases, the J end by 0 bases, with 7 bases between. CDR1 is LNHDA and CDR2 is SQIVND in the germline V gene (reference sequence). CDR3 length equals 13 residues. This CDR3 reads CASSAGLNTEAFF. CDR3 DNA sequence: TGTGCCAGTAGTGCAGGGCTGAACACTGAAGCTTTCTTT.